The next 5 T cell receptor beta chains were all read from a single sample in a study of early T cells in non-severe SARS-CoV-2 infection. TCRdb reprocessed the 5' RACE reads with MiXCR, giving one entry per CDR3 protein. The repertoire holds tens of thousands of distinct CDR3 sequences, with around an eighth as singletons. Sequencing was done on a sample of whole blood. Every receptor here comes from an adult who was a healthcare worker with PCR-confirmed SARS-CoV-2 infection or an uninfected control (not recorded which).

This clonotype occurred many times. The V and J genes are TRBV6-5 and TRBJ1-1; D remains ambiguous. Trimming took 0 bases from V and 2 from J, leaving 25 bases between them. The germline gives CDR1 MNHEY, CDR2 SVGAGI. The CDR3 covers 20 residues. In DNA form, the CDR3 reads TGTGCCAGCAGTTACTCGAACCGTATGGGTAGCAGGTCCCGCAACACTGAAGCTTTCTTT. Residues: CASSYSNRMGSRSRNTEAFF.

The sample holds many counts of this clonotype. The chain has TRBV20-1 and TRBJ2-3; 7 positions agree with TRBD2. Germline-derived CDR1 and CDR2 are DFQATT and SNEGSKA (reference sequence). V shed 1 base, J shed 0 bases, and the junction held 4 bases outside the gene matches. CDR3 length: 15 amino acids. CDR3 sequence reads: CSARGGGGSTDTQYF. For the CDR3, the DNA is TGCAGTGCTAGAGGGGGCGGGGGTAGCACAGATACGCAGTATTTT.

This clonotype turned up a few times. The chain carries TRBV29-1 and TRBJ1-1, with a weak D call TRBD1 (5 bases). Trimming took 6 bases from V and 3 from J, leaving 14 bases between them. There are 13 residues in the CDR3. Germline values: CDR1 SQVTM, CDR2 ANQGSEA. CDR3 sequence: CSVTTGTHTEAFF. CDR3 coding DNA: TGCAGCGTCACTACCGGGACCCACACTGAAGCTTTCTTT.

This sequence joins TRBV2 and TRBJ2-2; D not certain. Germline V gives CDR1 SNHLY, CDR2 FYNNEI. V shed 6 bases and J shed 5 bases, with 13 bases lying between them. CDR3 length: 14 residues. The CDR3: CASSTTGLTGELFF. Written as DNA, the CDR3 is TGTGCCAGCAGCACCACGGGTTTGACCGGGGAGCTGTTTTTT.

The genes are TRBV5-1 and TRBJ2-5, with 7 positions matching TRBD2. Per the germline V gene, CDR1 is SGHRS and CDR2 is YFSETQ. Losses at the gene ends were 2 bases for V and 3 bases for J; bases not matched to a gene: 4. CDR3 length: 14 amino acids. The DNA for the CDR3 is TGCGCCAGCAGCTTAAGCCTAGCGGAAGAGACCCAGTACTTC. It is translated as CASSLSLAEETQYF.